This T cell receptor beta chain originates from a study of naive CD8 T cells in extremely preterm neonates. TCRdb keeps only in-frame clones here, not all; method: immunoSEQ multiplex PCR. This sample has several thousand clones; 98% occur once, and the top ten carry about 0.34%. The source of this sequence is a human donor in good health. Specimen: naive CD8+ T cells from blood.

CDR3 sequence reads: CAWSVDLAGISYEQYF. The DNA of the CDR3 is TGTGCCTGGAGTGTAGACCTAGCGGGGATTTCCTACGAGCAGTACTTC. The rearrangement links TRBV30 to TRBJ2-7; 9 bases fit TRBD2. This CDR3 has 16 residues. V lost 0 bases and J lost 1; bases outside the gene matches: 7. The germline V gene encodes CDR1 GTSNPN and CDR2 SVGIG (reference sequence). Together with reference TRBV30 and TRBJ2-7, the CDR3 gives the full variable domain: SQTIHQWPATLVQPVGSPLSLECTVEGTSNPNLYWYRQAAGRGLQLLFYSVGIGQISSEVPQNLSASRPQDRQFILSSKKLLLSDSGFYLCAWSVDLAGISYEQYFGPGTRLTVT.